Below, 23 T cell receptor beta chains from the same sample are listed, as sequenced in a study of T cell responses to AZD1222 COVID-19 vaccine. Generated by immunoSEQ multiplex PCR, the TCRdb table keeps only in-frame clones and is missing some. This table holds about 120,000 clones, 88% found once. The sample here was peripheral blood, taken on day 0 of AZD1222 vaccination. The receptors stem from an adult in good health.

The chain uses TRBV6-6 and TRBJ1-1; D not certain. The germline V and J ends were trimmed by 4 bases and 4 bases, with 16 bases remaining between them. CDR3 length equals 15 residues. Germline V gives CDR1 MNHNY, CDR2 SVGAGI (reference sequence). The CDR3 loop is CASSSRGGLITEAFF. The CDR3 DNA reads as TGTGCCAGCAGTTCCCGGGGAGGGTTAATCACTGAAGCTTTCTTT.

The rearrangement uses TRBV2 and TRBJ1-3, with 8 nucleotides matching TRBD1. The length of the CDR3 is 15 residues. V trimming: 7 bases; J trimming: 4 bases; junction bases outside the gene matches: 9. The germline CDR1 and CDR2 sequences are SNHLY and FYNNEI. CDR3 sequence reads: CASISLGTGGNTIYF. The CDR3 DNA reads TGTGCCAGCATCTCCTTGGGGACAGGAGGAAACACCATATATTTT.

This chain connects TRBV6-5 to TRBJ1-2; D may be TRBD1 (6 bases). CDR3 size: 15 residues. V lost 0 bases and J 4 bases, leaving 12 bases between the germline ends. CDR1 and CDR2 from the germline V gene are MNHEY and SVGAGI. The CDR3 protein is CASSYSKGGGYGYTF. The CDR3 DNA is TGTGCCAGCAGTTACTCGAAAGGGGGTGGCTATGGCTACACCTTC.

V and J are TRBV3-1 (or the pseudogene TRBV3-2) and TRBJ2-1, with 7 bases aligning to TRBD2. Trimming cost V 3 bases and J 9 bases; bases outside gene matches: 8. Germline loops: CDR1 LGHDT, CDR2 YNNKEL (reference sequence). The CDR3 has 14 residues. The CDR3 protein is CASSHQLARGEQFF. The CDR3 DNA is TGTGCCAGCAGCCATCAACTAGCGAGGGGTGAGCAGTTCTTC.

This clone was observed a single time. The chain joins TRBV3-1 (or the pseudogene TRBV3-2) to TRBJ2-1; no clear D. V gave up 0 bases and J gave up 10 bases, with 7 bases separating them. Germline CDR1 is LGHDT and CDR2 is YNNKEL (reference sequence). The CDR3 sequence is 12 residues long. CDR3 nucleotide sequence: TGTGCCAGCAGCCAAGAGAGCTGGGAGCAGTTCTTC. It encodes CASSQESWEQFF.

The chain has TRBV6-5 and TRBJ2-7; D ambiguous. The CDR3 contains 13 residues. The ends were cut back, 2 bases at V and 5 bases at J, with 10 bases in the middle. Germline V gives CDR1 MNHEY, CDR2 SVGAGI. The CDR3 region has the DNA TGTGCCAGCAGTTACATCAAGGGCAACGAGCAGTACTTC. This translates into CASSYIKGNEQYF.

The CDR3 DNA sequence: TGTGCCTCCGGGACTCTGTGGCACGAGCAGTACTTC. Translating gives CASGTLWHEQYF. The rearrangement links TRBV2 to TRBJ2-7; D might be TRBD2 (6 bases). The V end lost 11 bases, the J end lost 5 bases, and 16 bases lay between the germline ends. The CDR3 sequence is 12 residues long. Per germline, CDR1 SNHLY and CDR2 FYNNEI.

The V gene is TRBV4-1, the J gene TRBJ1-1; no definite D call. Trimming left V 1 base short and J 1 base short, with 10 bases between. The V gene's germline CDR1 is MGHRA and CDR2 YSYEKL. The CDR3 sequence is 15 residues long. The CDR3 is CASSQVWQANTEAFF. The CDR3 DNA is TGCGCCAGCAGCCAAGTATGGCAGGCGAACACTGAAGCTTTCTTT.

The chain uses TRBV28 and TRBJ1-6; D uncertain. The CDR3 spans 16 residues. V was pared by 6 bases and J by 5 bases, with 17 bases between. Germline V lookup: CDR1 MDHEN, CDR2 SYDVKM. The CDR3 sequence: CASSPQLLFHNSPLHF. The CDR3 DNA reads TGTGCCAGCAGCCCCCAGCTATTGTTCCATAATTCACCCCTCCACTTT.

The chain is built from TRBV7-9 and TRBJ2-7, with D possibly being TRBD2 (5 bases). This CDR3 spans 13 amino acids. Trimming took off 3 bases at V and 5 bases at J, with 11 bases between the two ends. Looked up from germline, CDR1 is SEHNR and CDR2 is FQNEAQ (reference sequence). The CDR3 nucleotides read TGTGCCAGCAGCTTGACGCTAGCCCACGAGCAGTACTTC. Its protein product is CASSLTLAHEQYF.

This rearrangement joins TRBV28 to TRBJ2-7; perhaps D is TRBD1 or TRBD2 (6 bases each). The CDR3 is made up of 15 amino acids. The germline V gene encodes CDR1 MDHEN and CDR2 SYDVKM. V was shortened by 6 bases and J by 4 bases, with 19 bases between the two germline ends. The CDR3 coding sequence is TGTGCCAGCAGGGGCGGGACAAGGGGTGGTTACGAGCAGTACTTC. This codes for CASRGGTRGGYEQYF.

This sequence joins TRBV5-5 and TRBJ1-3; D not resolved. Germline V gene data show CDR1 as SGHKS and CDR2 as YYEKEE (reference sequence). Trimming shortened V by 2 bases and J by 0 bases, and 18 bases separated the two germline ends. There are 18 residues in the CDR3. CDR3 nucleotides: TGTGCCAGCAGCTTCTTCGGAACGGTCTTTAGCTCTGGAAACACCATATATTTT. It yields the protein CASSFFGTVFSSGNTIYF.

The gene calls are TRBV5-1 and TRBJ1-5; D uncertain. Germline V gene lookup returns CDR1 SGHRS and CDR2 YFSETQ. Deletions cut 5 bases from V and 0 bases from J, with 6 bases between. The CDR3 length is 13 residues. CDR3 in amino acids: CASSTGSNQPQHF. CDR3 bases: TGCGCCAGCAGTACTGGTAGCAATCAGCCCCAGCATTTT.

V usage is TRBV4-1 and J usage is TRBJ1-2; 8 nucleotides match TRBD1. CDR1 and CDR2 (germline): MGHRA, YSYEKL. V lost 6 bases to trimming and J lost 4 bases; unmatched junction nucleotides: 13. This CDR3 has 16 amino acids. The CDR3 spells CASRRDRGSSLYGYTF. Here the CDR3 DNA reads TGCGCCAGCAGAAGAGACAGGGGATCCTCACTCTATGGCTACACCTTC.

The chain combines TRBV11-3 with TRBJ2-2, with D perhaps matching TRBD1 or TRBD2 (6 bases each). Deletions cut 0 bases from V and 5 bases from J, with 16 bases between. This CDR3 region has 17 residues. Germline values: CDR1 SGHNT, CDR2 YENEEA. The CDR3 coding sequence is TGTGCCAGCAGCTTAGATCGGGGGCCCGGTCGGACCGGGGAGCTGTTTTTT. It encodes CASSLDRGPGRTGELFF.

This chain connects TRBV7-2 to TRBJ1-1; D ambiguous. Trimming pared 2 bases from V and 0 bases from J, leaving 4 bases between. The CDR3 loop spans 13 amino acids. CDR1 and CDR2 from the germline V gene are SGHTA and FQGNSA. For the CDR3, the DNA is TGTGCCAGCAGCTTACAACTGAACACTGAAGCTTTCTTT. The encoded protein is CASSLQLNTEAFF.

V is TRBV12-3 or TRBV12-4 and J is TRBJ2-1, with 7 bases aligning to TRBD2. V shed 7 bases, J shed 6 bases, and the junction held 3 bases outside the gene matches. This CDR3 is 12 amino acids long. The CDR3 nucleotides are TGTGCCAGCACGAGGACTAGCAATGAGCAGTTCTTC. This gives the protein CASTRTSNEQFF.

This clone was counted between two and nine times. The rearrangement uses TRBV27 and TRBJ2-7; 8 positions agree with TRBD1. The CDR3 has 15 amino acids. CDR1 and CDR2 (germline): MNHEY, SMNVEV (reference sequence). The trim removed 0 bases at V and 7 bases at J, leaving 8 bases unmatched. This CDR3 reads CASSLSGGTGGEQYF. The CDR3 DNA is TGTGCCAGCAGTTTATCGGGGGGCACAGGGGGAGAGCAGTACTTC.

The chain employs TRBV30 and TRBJ2-1, with 13 bases identical to TRBD2. From germline, CDR1 is GTSNPN and CDR2 SVGIG (reference sequence). The CDR3 spans 14 residues. With 2 bases clipped from V and 7 bases from J, the junction kept 2 bases outside the gene matches. The CDR3 DNA sequence: TGTGCCTGGAGTCCGACTAGCGGGGGGAATGAGCAGTTCTTC. Translated: CAWSPTSGGNEQFF.

This chain connects TRBV7-2 to TRBJ2-5; TRBD2 agrees at 9 bases. Germline assignment: CDR1 SGHTA and CDR2 FQGNSA. This CDR3 spans 15 amino acids. Losses at the gene ends were 1 base for V and 4 bases for J; bases not matched to a gene: 4. This CDR3 reads CASSLGALAGETQYF. DNA of the CDR3: TGTGCCAGCAGCTTAGGGGCACTAGCGGGAGAGACCCAGTACTTC.

The genes are TRBV29-1 and TRBJ1-2; D might be TRBD1 (6 bases). The V and J ends lost 1 base and 0 bases respectively, with 12 bases between them. From germline, CDR1 is SQVTM and CDR2 ANQGSEA. The CDR3 runs to 15 residues. In nucleotides, the CDR3 is TGCAGCGTTGAAGGGGCAGGGGATGCTAACTATGGCTACACCTTC. Amino acid sequence: CSVEGAGDANYGYTF.

The genes are TRBV5-4 and TRBJ1-2, with D unresolved. Trimming pared 0 bases from V and 7 bases from J, leaving 7 bases between. Germline V gene lookup returns CDR1 SGHNT and CDR2 YYREEE (reference sequence). This CDR3 is 12 amino acids long. In DNA form, the CDR3 reads TGTGCCAGCAGCTTGGGGCGAGGTGGCTACACCTTC. Protein sequence: CASSLGRGGYTF.

This chain joins TRBV19 and TRBJ1-2; D remains unclear. CDR3 length: 14 residues. The ends were cut back, 8 bases at V and 2 bases at J, with 15 bases in the middle. CDR1 and CDR2 from the germline V gene are LNHDA and SQIVND (reference sequence). CDR3 residues: CASLPPGSNYGYTF. CDR3 DNA sequence: TGTGCCAGTCTTCCCCCAGGCAGCAACTATGGCTACACCTTC. Full variable domain (outside the CDR3, taken from reference TRBV19 and TRBJ1-2): DGGITQSPKYLFRKEGQNVTLSCEQNLNHDAMYWYRQDPGQGLRLIYYSQIVNDFQKGDIAEGYSVSREKKESFPLTVTSAQKNPTAFYLCASLPPGSNYGYTFGSGTRLTVV.